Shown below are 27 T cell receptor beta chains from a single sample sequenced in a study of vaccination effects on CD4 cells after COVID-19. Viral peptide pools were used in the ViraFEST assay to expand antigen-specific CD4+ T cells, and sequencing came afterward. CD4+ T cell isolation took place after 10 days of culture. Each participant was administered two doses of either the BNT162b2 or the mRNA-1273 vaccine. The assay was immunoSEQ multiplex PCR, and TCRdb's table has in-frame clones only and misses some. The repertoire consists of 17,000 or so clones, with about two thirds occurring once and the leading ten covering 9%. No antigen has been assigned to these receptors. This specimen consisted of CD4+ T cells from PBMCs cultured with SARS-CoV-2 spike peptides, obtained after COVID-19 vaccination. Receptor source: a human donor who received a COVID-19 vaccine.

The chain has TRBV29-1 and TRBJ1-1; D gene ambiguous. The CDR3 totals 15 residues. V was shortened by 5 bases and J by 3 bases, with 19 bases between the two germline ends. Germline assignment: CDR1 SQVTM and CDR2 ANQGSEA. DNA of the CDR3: TGCAGCGTTTCCGGACTGAGCGGCCCGGACACTGAAGCTTTCTTT. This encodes CSVSGLSGPDTEAFF.

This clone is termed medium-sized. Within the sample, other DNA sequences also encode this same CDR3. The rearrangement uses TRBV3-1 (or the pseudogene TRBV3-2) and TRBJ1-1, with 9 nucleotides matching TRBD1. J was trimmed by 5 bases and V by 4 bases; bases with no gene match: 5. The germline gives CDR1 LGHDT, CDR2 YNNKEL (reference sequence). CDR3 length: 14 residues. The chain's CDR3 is CASSLGQGRTEAFF. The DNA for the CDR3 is TGTGCCAGCAGCCTAGGACAGGGGAGGACTGAAGCTTTCTTT.

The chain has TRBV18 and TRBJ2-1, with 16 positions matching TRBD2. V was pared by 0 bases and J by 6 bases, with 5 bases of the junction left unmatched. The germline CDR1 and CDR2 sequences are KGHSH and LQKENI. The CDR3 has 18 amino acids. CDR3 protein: CASSPPGLAGGLLNEQFF. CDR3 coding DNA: TGTGCCAGCTCACCACCGGGACTAGCGGGAGGGCTGCTCAATGAGCAGTTCTTC.

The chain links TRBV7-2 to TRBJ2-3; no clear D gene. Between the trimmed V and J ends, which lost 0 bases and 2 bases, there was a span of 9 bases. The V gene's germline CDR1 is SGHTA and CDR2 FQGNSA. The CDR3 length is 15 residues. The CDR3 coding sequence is TGTGCCAGCAGCTTAGCGGGGTGGGCCACAGATACGCAGTATTTT. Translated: CASSLAGWATDTQYF.

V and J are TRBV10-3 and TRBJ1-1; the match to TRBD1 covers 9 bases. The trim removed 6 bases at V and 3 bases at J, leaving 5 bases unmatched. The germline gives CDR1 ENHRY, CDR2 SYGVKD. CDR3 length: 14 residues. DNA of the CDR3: TGTGCCATCAGCGAAAACAGGGGGCACACTGAAGCTTTCTTT. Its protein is CAISENRGHTEAFF.

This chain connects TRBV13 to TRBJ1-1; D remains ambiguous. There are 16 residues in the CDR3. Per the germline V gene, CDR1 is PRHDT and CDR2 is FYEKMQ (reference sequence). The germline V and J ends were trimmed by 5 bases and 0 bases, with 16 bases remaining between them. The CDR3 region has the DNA TGTGCCAGCAGCCCAGGTGCGTTGGTGTTGAACACTGAAGCTTTCTTT. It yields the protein CASSPGALVLNTEAFF.

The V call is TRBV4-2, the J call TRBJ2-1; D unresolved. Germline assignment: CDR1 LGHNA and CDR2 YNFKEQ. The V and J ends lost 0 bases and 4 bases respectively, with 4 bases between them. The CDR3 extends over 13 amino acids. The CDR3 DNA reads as TGTGCCAGCAGCCAAGACACGTACAATGAGCAGTTCTTC. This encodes CASSQDTYNEQFF.

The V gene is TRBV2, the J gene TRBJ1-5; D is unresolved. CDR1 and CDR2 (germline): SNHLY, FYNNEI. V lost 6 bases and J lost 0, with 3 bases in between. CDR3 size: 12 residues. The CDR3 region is CASRSSNQPQHF. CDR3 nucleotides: TGTGCCAGCAGAAGTAGCAATCAGCCCCAGCATTTT.

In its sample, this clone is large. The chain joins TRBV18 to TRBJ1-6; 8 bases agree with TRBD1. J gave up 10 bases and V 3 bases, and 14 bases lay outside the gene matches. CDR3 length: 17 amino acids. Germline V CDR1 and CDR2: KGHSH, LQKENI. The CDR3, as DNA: TGTGCCAGCTCACCCGGCTGGACAGGGTTGGTAAACTCACCCCTCCACTTT. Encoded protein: CASSPGWTGLVNSPLHF.

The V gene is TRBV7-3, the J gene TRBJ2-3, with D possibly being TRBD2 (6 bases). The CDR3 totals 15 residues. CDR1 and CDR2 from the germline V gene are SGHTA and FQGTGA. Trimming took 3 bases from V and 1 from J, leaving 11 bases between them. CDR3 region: CASSLTTGGTDTQYF. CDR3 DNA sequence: TGTGCCAGCAGCTTGACCACGGGAGGCACAGATACGCAGTATTTT.

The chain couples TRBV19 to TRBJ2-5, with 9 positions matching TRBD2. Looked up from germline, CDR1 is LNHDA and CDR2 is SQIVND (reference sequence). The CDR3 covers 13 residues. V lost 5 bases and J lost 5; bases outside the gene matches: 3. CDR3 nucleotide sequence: TGTGCCAGTAGTTCTAGCGGGATTGAGACCCAGTACTTC. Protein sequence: CASSSSGIETQYF.

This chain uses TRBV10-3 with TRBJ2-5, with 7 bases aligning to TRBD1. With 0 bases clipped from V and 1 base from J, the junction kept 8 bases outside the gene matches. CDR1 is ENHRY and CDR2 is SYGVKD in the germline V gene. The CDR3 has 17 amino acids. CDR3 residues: CAISESKGADFQETQYF. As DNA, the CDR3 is TGTGCCATCAGTGAGTCTAAGGGGGCAGACTTCCAAGAGACCCAGTACTTC.

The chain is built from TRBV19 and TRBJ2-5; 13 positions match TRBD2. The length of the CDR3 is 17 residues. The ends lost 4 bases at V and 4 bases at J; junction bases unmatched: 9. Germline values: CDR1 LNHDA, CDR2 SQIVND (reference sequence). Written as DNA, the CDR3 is TGTGCCAGTAGTACTCCACTCGGACTAGCGGGGGTAGAGACCCAGTACTTC. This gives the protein CASSTPLGLAGVETQYF.

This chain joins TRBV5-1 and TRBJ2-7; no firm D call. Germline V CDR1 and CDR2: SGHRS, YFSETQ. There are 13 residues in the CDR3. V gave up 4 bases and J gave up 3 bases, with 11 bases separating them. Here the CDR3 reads CASSPDTYYEQYF. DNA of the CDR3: TGCGCCAGCAGCCCTGACACCTACTACGAGCAGTACTTC.

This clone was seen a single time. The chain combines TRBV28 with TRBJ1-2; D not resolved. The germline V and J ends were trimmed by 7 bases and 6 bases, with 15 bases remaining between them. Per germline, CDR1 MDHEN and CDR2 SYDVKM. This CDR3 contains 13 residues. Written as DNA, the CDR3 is TGTGCCAGCACTTATAGGGTTGGGAATGGCTACACCTTC. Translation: CASTYRVGNGYTF.

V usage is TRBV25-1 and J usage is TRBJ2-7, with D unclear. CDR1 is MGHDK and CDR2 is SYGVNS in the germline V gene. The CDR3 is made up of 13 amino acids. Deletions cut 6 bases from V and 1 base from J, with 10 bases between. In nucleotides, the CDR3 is TGTGCCAGCAGAAAGACGTCGTCCTACGAGCAGTACTTC. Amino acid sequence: CASRKTSSYEQYF.

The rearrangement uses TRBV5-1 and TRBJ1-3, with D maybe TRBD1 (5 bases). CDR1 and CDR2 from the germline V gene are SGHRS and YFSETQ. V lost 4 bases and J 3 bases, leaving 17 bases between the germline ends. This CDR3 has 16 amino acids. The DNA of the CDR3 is TGCGCCAGCAGCCCCCAAGCAGGGAACAATGGAAACACCATATATTTT. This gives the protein CASSPQAGNNGNTIYF. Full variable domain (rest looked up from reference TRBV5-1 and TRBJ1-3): KAGVTQTPRYLIKTRGQQVTLSCSPISGHRSVSWYQQTPGQGLQFLFEYFSETQRNKGNFPGRFSGRQFSNSRSEMNVSTLELGDSALYLCASSPQAGNNGNTIYFGEGSWLTVV.

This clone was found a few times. The CDR3 DNA is TGTGCCATCAGCGGGCCCCGAAACACCATATATTTT. Amino acids: CAISGPRNTIYF. The V call is TRBV10-3, the J call TRBJ1-3; D is undetermined. V was pared by 6 bases and J by 5 bases, with 8 bases between. In germline, CDR1 is ENHRY, CDR2 SYGVKD. The CDR3 has 12 amino acids.

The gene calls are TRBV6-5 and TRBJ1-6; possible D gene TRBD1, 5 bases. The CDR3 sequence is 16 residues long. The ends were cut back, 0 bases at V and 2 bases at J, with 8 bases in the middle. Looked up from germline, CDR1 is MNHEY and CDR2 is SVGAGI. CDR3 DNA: TGTGCCAGCAGTTACTCGAGACAGACCTATAATTCACCCCTCCACTTT. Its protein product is CASSYSRQTYNSPLHF.

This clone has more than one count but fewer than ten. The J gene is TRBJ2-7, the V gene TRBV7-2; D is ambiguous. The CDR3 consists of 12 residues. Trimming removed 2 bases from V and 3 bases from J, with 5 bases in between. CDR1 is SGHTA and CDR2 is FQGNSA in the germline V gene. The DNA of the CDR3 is TGTGCCAGCAGCTTAAGTGGCTACGAGCAGTACTTC. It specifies CASSLSGYEQYF.

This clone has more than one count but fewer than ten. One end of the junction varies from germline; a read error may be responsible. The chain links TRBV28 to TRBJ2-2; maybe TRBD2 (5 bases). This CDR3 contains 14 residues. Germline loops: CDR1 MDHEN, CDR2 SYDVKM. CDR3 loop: CASTLGLNTGELFF. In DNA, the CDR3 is TGTGCCAGCACTTTAGGACTTAACACCGGGGAGCTGTTTTTT. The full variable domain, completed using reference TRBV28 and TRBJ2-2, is DVKVTQSSRYLVKRTGEKVFLECVQDMDHENMFWYRQDPGLGLRLIYFSYDVKMKEKGDIPEGYSVSREKKERFSLILESASTNQTSMYLCASTLGLNTGELFFGEGSRLTVL.

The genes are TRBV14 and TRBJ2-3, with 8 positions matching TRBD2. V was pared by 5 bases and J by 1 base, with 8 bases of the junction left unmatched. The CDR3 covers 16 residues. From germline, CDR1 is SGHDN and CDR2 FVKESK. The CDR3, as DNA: TGTGCCAGCAGCTCCGGACTAGCCCCGGGCACAGATACGCAGTATTTT. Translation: CASSSGLAPGTDTQYF.

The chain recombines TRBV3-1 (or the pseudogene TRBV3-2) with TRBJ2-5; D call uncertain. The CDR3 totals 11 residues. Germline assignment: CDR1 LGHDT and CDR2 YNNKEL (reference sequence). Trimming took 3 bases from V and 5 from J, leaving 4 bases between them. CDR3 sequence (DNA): TGTGCCAGCAGCCACGGGGAGACCCAGTACTTC. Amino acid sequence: CASSHGETQYF.

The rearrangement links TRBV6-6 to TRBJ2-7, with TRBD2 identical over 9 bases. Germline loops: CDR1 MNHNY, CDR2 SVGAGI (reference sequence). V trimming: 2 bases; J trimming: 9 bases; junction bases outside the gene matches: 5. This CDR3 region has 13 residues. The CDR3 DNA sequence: TGTGCCAGCAGTTACGGGGCTAGCGGGATGCAGTACTTC. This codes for CASSYGASGMQYF.

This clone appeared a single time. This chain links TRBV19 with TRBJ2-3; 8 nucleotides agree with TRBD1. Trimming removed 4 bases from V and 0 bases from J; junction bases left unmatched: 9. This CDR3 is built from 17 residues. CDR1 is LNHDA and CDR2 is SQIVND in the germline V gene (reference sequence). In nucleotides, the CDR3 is TGTGCCAGTAGTACCCTTCCGGGGACAGGTAGCACAGATACGCAGTATTTT. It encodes CASSTLPGTGSTDTQYF.

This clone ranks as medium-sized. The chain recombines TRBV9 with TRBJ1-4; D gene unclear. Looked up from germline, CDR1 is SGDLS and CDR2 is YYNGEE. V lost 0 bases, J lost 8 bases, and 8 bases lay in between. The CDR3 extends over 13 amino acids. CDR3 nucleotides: TGTGCCAGCAGCGTAGGGCCTGCAGAAAAACTGTTTTTT. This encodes CASSVGPAEKLFF.

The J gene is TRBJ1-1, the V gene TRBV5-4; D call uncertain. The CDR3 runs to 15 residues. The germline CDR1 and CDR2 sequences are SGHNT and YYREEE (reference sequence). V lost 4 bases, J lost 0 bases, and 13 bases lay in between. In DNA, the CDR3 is TGTGCCAGCAGCCCTCAGGTAGCCATGAACACTGAAGCTTTCTTT. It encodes CASSPQVAMNTEAFF.